A few counts support the clone carrying this TCR gamma chain. Its target is unknown. The protein recorded in TCRdb matches a much larger clone and deviates from this DNA's translation at residue 7, suggesting a read error; the protein here is obtained by translating the DNA. The data belong to a study of γδ T cells in repeated Plasmodium falciparum infection. Looking at the study overall: Over about 640 days, donors received four mosquito-bite P. falciparum NF54 infections.

TCRdb ran CATT on the multiplex PCR reads. Among 30,000 or so gamma-chain clones listed, 1.4% to 1.5% were seen once. The germline gives CDR1 VTNTFY, CDR2 YDVSTARD (reference sequence). The length of the CDR3 is 13 residues. The V segment lost 6 bases and the J segment 6 bases; nucleotides outside the gene matches: 7. General study findings and limits: Compared with Australian children, Malian Vdelta2-negative repertoires seemed more clonal, less diverse, less shared.

Gammadelta T cells were flow-sorted from PBMC into Vgamma9/Vdelta2+ and Vdelta2-negative populations for bulk analysis. This receptor was taken from a pool of human donors (malaria-infected and uninfected, not separated). The V call is TRGV3, the J call TRGJP2. In the absence of a J gene in TCRdb, the DNA was matched to germline to assign it here. The sequenced sample consisted of gamma-delta T cells from blood. Here the CDR3 DNA reads TGTGCCACCTGGCGTTATGGTGATTGGATCAAGACGTTT. Translation gives CATWRYGDWIKTF.